This record looks at one TCR beta chain sequence and its context. The sample belongs to a study of tumor-infiltrating lymphocytes in primary liver carcinoma. The wider study: Staging placed the tumors at T1-T3 N0M0, and they measured roughly 4.2 to 11 cm across.

CDR1 MDHEN and CDR2 SYDVKM come from the germline V gene. This CDR3 comprises 16 residues. Each 20-30 mg portion of unsorted bulk tissue served as the source for co-extraction of RNA and DNA. Through surgical resection, the patients' primary liver carcinoma was treated. Constant-region priming of around 490 ng total RNA yielded TCR beta cDNA. Libraries of TCR beta came from three nested multiplex PCR rounds with slightly modified ARM-PCR. Forward primers for TRBV1-TRBV30 and a C-beta reverse primer served the first two PCR rounds, at around 9 cycles each. MiXCR, applied by TCRdb to the multiplex PCR reads, yields one record per CDR3 protein. The top ten clones hold 15% to 20% of a sample with under 85,000 distinct CDR3 sequences, approximately 70% of them seen once.

The rearrangement uses TRBV28 and TRBJ2-1, with a possible D match to TRBD2 (6 bases). The sequencing input was liver tumor tissue from sampling region 1. Specified subset: tumor region T1, superior pole. This TCR was recovered from a man between 40 and 49 years old with primary liver carcinoma and hepatitis B virus infection. The CDR3: CVSSPPLRRVYNEQFF. Written as DNA, the CDR3 is TGTGTCAGTAGTCCTCCTCTCAGGAGGGTCTACAATGAGCAGTTCTTC.